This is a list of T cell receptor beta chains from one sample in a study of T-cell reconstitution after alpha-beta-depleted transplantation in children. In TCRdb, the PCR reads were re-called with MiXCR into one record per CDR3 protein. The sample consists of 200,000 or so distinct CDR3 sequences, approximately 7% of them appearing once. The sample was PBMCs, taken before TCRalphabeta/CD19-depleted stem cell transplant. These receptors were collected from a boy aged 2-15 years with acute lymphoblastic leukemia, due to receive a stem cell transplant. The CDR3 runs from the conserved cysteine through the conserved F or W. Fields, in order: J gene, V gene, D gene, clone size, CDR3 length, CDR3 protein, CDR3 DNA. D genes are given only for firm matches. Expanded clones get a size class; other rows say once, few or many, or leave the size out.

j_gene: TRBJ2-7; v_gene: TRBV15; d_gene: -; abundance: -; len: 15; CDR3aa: CATSRHAEGPYEQYF; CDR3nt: TGTGCCACCAGCAGACACGCCGAGGGGCCCTACGAGCAGTACTTC
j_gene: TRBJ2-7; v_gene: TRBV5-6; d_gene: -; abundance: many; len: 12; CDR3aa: CASNEGTDEQYF; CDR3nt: TGTGCCAGCAACGAAGGGACCGACGAGCAGTACTTC
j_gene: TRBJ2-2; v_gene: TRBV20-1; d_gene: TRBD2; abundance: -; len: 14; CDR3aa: CSATASGPSGELFF; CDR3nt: TGCAGTGCGACCGCTAGCGGCCCCTCCGGGGAGCTGTTTTTT
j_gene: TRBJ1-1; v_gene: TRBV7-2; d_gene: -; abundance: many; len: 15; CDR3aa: CASSATVGRNTEAFF; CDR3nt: TGTGCCAGCAGCGCTACGGTGGGGAGGAACACTGAAGCTTTCTTT
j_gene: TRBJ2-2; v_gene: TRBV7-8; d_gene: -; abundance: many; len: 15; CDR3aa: CASSLAGAGTGELFF; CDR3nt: TGTGCCAGCAGCCTCGCGGGGGCCGGAACCGGGGAGCTGTTTTTT
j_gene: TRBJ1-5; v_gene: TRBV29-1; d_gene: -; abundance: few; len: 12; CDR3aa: CSVGRNNQPQHF; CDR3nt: TGCAGCGTTGGTCGGAACAATCAGCCCCAGCATTTT
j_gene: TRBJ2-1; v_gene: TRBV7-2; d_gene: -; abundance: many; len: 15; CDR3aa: CATTGGLAGYNEQFF; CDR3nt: TGTGCCACCACAGGGGGCTTAGCGGGGTACAATGAGCAGTTCTTC
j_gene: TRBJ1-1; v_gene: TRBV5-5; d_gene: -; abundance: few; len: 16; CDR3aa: CASSWGTGGRVTEAFF; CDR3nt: TGTGCCAGCAGCTGGGGGACGGGGGGGAGAGTCACTGAAGCTTTCTTT
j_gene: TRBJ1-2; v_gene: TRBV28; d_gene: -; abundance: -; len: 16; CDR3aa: CASSDPTGKDFYGYTF; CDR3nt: TGTGCCAGCAGTGACCCAACAGGGAAGGACTTCTATGGCTACACCTTC
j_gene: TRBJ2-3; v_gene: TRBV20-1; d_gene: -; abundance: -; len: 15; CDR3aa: CSAASPGAGTDTQYF; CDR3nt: TGCAGTGCTGCGAGTCCCGGGGCTGGCACAGATACGCAGTATTTT
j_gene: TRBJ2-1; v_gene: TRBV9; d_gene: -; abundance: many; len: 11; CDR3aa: CASSATNEQFF; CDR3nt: TGTGCCAGCAGCGCCACCAATGAGCAGTTCTTC
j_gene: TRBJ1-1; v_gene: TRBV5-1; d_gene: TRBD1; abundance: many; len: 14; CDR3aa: CASSLVRGRAEAFF; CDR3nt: TGCGCCAGCAGCTTGGTAAGGGGGCGGGCTGAAGCTTTCTTT
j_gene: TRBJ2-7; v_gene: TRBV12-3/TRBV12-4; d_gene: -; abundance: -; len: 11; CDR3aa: CASSLLDEQYF; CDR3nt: TGTGCCAGCAGTCTCCTTGACGAGCAGTACTTC
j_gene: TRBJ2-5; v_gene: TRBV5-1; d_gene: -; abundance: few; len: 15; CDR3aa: CASSLAGSDWETQYF; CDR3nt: TGCGCCAGCAGCTTGGCCGGGTCCGACTGGGAGACCCAGTACTTC
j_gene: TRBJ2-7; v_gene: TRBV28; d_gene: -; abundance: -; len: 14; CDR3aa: CASSLGSFSYEQYF; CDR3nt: TGTGCCAGCAGTTTGGGGTCATTTTCCTACGAGCAGTACTTC
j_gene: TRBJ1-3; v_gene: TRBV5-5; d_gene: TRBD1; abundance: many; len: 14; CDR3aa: CASSPGGTGNTIYF; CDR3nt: TGTGCCAGCAGCCCAGGGGGAACTGGAAACACCATATATTTT
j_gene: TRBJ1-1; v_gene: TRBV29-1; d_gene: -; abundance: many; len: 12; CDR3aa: CSVDRANTEAFF; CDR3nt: TGCAGCGTGGATCGGGCGAACACTGAAGCTTTCTTT
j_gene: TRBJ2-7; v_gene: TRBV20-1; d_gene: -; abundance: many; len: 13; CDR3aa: CSARGPTAYEQYF; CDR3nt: TGCAGTGCTAGAGGCCCGACAGCCTACGAGCAGTACTTC
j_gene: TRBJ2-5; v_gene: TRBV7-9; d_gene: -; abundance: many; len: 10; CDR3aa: CASSSETQYF; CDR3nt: TGTGCCAGCAGCTCAGAGACCCAGTACTTC
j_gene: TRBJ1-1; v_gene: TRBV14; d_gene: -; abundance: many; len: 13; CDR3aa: CASRLTMNTEAFF; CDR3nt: TGTGCCAGCAGACTCACGATGAACACTGAAGCTTTCTTT
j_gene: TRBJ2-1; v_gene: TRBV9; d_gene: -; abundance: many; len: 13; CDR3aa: CASSAGAGNEQFF; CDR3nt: TGTGCCAGCAGCGCCGGAGCCGGCAATGAGCAGTTCTTC
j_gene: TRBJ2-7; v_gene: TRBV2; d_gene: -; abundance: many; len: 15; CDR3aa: CASSEAGYFSYEQYF; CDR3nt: TGTGCCAGCAGTGAAGCGGGGTATTTCTCCTACGAGCAGTACTTC
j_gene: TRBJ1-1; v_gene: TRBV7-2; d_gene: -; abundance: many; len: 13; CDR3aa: CASSPGQDTEAFF; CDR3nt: TGTGCCAGCAGCCCGGGACAAGACACTGAAGCTTTCTTT